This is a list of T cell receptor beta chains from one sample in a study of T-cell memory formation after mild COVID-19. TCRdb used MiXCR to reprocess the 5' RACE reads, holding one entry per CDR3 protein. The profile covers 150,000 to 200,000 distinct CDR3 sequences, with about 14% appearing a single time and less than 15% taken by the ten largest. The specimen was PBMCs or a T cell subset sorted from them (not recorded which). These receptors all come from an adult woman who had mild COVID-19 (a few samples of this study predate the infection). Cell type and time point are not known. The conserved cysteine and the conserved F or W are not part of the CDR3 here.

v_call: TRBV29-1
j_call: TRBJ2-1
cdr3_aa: SVEDPTHLGGSSSYNEQF

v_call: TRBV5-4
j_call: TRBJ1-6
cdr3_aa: ASSLAGRDGSPLH

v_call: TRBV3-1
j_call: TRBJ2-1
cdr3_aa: ASSQDETDIYNEQF

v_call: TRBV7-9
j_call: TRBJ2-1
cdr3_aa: ASSLSPNEQF

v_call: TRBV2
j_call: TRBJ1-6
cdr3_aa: ASRRQGAHNSPLH

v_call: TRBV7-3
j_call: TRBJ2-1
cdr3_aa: ASSQTTSGRTYNEQF

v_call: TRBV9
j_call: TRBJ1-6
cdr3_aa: ASSVAPAAGGSPLH

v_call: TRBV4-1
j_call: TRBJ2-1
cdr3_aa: ASSQDSGGAREQF

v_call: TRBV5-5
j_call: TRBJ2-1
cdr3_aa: ASSAGESSYNEQL

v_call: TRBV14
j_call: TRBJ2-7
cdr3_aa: ASSQAYESGTGFYEQY

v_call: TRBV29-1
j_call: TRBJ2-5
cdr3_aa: SVEYSLDPETQY

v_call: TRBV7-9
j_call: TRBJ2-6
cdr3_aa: ASSLTTTDYNVLT

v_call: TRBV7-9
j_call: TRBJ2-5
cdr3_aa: ASTAAGTEETQY

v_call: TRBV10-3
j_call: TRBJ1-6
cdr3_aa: AISERTGLDNSPLH

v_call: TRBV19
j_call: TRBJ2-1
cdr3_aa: ASSRDEQF

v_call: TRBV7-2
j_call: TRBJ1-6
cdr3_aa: ASSISTSAPLH

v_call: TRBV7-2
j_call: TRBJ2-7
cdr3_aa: ASSLQASGRWEQY

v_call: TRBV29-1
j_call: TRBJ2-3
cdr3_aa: SASGLELVFTDTQY